These T cell receptor beta chains were read from a single sample in a study of blood T cell repertoires in COVID-19. The protocol was immunoSEQ multiplex PCR, while the TCRdb copy is restricted to in-frame clones and leaves out a portion. The profile shows roughly 250,000 clones, 80% to 90% of them singletons. The sample comprised PBMCs or T cells enriched from blood (not recorded which). The receptors were gathered from a woman aged 18 to 35 who had recovered from COVID-19. Each CDR3 is given with its conserved first and last residue. Each record gives: V gene, J gene, D gene, CDR3 length, clone size, CDR3 protein, CDR3 DNA. D genes are given only for firm matches. Clone size is given for some rows only: seen once, a few or many times, or a class if the clone is expanded.

TRBV9	TRBJ2-7	TRBD2	15	.	CASSALAGGLLEQYF	TGTGCCAGCAGCGCCCTAGCGGGGGGCCTCCTGGAGCAGTACTTC
TRBV6-5	TRBJ1-2	TRBD1	15	.	CASSSPGQGVYGYTF	TGTGCCAGCAGTTCACCGGGACAGGGGGTCTATGGCTACACCTTC
TRBV5-1	TRBJ2-1	TRBD2	15	.	CASSPPGGAYNEQFF	TGCGCCAGCAGCCCCCCGGGGGGAGCCTACAATGAGCAGTTCTTC
TRBV29-1	TRBJ2-5	TRBD1	13	.	CSVGQGMGETQYF	TGCAGCGTTGGACAGGGGATGGGGGAGACCCAGTACTTC
TRBV28	TRBJ1-6	.	16	.	CASSLRGSSYNSPLHF	TGTGCCAGCAGTTTAAGGGGGAGCTCCTATAATTCACCCCTCCACTTT
TRBV30	TRBJ1-4	TRBD1	15	.	CAWGDREDLGEKLFF	TGTGCCTGGGGGGACAGGGAGGATTTAGGAGAAAAACTGTTTTTT
TRBV4-1	TRBJ2-5	TRBD2	15	.	CASRYSGGAEETQYF	TGCGCCAGCAGATATAGCGGGGGGGCCGAGGAGACCCAGTACTTC
TRBV19	TRBJ2-1	.	14	.	CASSLGLSYNEQFF	TGTGCCAGTAGTCTAGGTCTCTCCTACAATGAGCAGTTCTTC
TRBV12-5	TRBJ1-6	TRBD1	17	.	CASGLGQGSSYNSPLHF	TGTGCTAGTGGTTTGGGACAGGGGAGCTCCTATAATTCGCCCCTCCACTTT
TRBV19	TRBJ2-3	TRBD2	16	few	CASSILAAPSTDTQYF	TGTGCCAGTAGTATCCTAGCGGCCCCAAGCACAGATACGCAGTATTTT
TRBV5-5	TRBJ1-4	.	16	once	CASSLAQRQRNEKLFF	TGTGCCAGCAGCTTGGCCCAGCGCCAGAGAAATGAAAAACTGTTTTTT
TRBV3-1/TRBV3-2	TRBJ1-1	.	14	.	CASSQIARGTEAFF	TGTGCCAGCAGCCAAATCGCCCGGGGCACTGAAGCTTTCTTT
TRBV13	TRBJ2-1	TRBD2	19	.	CASSSKGLAGGSYYNEQFF	TGTGCCAGCAGCTCCAAGGGACTAGCGGGGGGGTCTTACTACAATGAGCAGTTCTTC
TRBV2	TRBJ2-2	.	11	.	CASSRAGELFF	TGTGCCAGCAGCCGAGCCGGGGAGCTGTTTTTT
TRBV27	TRBJ1-2	TRBD1	14	.	CASKGQGANYGYTF	TGTGCCAGCAAAGGACAGGGGGCTAACTATGGCTACACCTTC
TRBV6-1	TRBJ2-5	.	14	.	CASSEAGSQETQYF	TGTGCCAGCAGTGAAGCGGGGAGCCAAGAGACCCAGTACTTC
TRBV5-4	TRBJ1-1	TRBD1	15	.	CASSLTGAFSTEAFF	TGTGCCAGCAGCTTGACAGGGGCCTTTTCGACTGAAGCTTTCTTT
TRBV5-1	TRBJ1-1	TRBD1	14	.	CASRGQGPPAEAFF	TGCGCCAGCAGGGGACAGGGGCCCCCGGCGGAAGCTTTCTTT
TRBV23-1	TRBJ1-1	.	11	.	CASKQNTEAFF	TGCGCCAGCAAACAGAACACTGAAGCTTTCTTT
TRBV19	TRBJ2-6	TRBD2	17	.	CASSGLAGGSGANVLTF	TGTGCCAGTAGTGGACTAGCGGGGGGCTCTGGGGCCAACGTCCTGACTTTC
TRBV7-3	TRBJ1-6	.	13	.	CASSPGQISPLHF	TGTGCCAGCAGCCCAGGACAGATTTCACCCCTCCACTTT
TRBV24-1	TRBJ2-1	TRBD1	15	.	CATSDTTGGEHEQFF	TGTGCCACCAGTGATACGACAGGGGGAGAACATGAGCAGTTCTTC
TRBV19	TRBJ2-2	TRBD1	17	.	CASSRTAGTGNTGELFF	TGTGCCAGTAGTCGAACCGCCGGGACAGGGAACACCGGGGAGCTGTTTTTT
TRBV10-3	TRBJ1-5	TRBD1	15	.	CAIRATGEANQPQHF	TGTGCCATCAGGGCGACAGGGGAAGCGAATCAGCCCCAGCATTTT
TRBV5-5	TRBJ2-1	TRBD2	18	few	CASSLAGGAGGPYNEQFF	TGTGCCAGCAGCTTGGCCGGAGGAGCGGGGGGTCCCTACAATGAGCAGTTCTTC
TRBV5-4	TRBJ2-7	TRBD1	15	.	CASSPQGAVRDEQYF	TGTGCCAGCAGCCCCCAGGGGGCCGTACGGGACGAGCAGTACTTC
TRBV3-1/TRBV3-2	TRBJ2-1	TRBD1	19	.	CASSQDLRRGTGIFNEQFF	TGTGCCAGCAGCCAAGATCTACGGCGAGGGACAGGAATTTTCAATGAGCAGTTCTTC
TRBV5-4	TRBJ2-7	.	12	.	CASSRVFGEQYF	TGTGCCAGCAGCCGGGTCTTCGGCGAGCAGTACTTC
TRBV7-9	TRBJ1-1	TRBD1	14	.	CASSSEQGEGEAFF	TGTGCCAGCAGCTCGGAGCAGGGGGAAGGTGAAGCTTTCTTT
TRBV30	TRBJ1-1	.	13	.	CAWGARTNTEAFF	TGTGCCTGGGGGGCCCGGACGAACACTGAAGCTTTCTTT
TRBV20-1	TRBJ2-1	TRBD2	14	.	CSASSAGEYNEQFF	TGCAGTGCTAGTAGTGCGGGAGAGTACAATGAGCAGTTCTTC
TRBV2	TRBJ2-2	.	14	.	CASSRAANAGELFF	TGTGCCAGCAGCAGAGCGGCTAATGCCGGGGAGCTGTTTTTT
TRBV7-2	TRBJ1-2	.	14	.	CASSLGDRTSGYTF	TGTGCCAGCAGCTTAGGTGACAGGACGAGCGGCTACACCTTC
TRBV29-1	TRBJ1-2	TRBD1	16	.	CSVEGGDRGLVYGYTF	TGCAGCGTTGAAGGGGGGGACAGGGGGCTCGTCTATGGCTACACCTTC
TRBV7-2	TRBJ1-2	TRBD1	15	.	CASSPSSGGYYGYTF	TGTGCCAGCAGCCCCTCGTCAGGGGGATACTATGGCTACACCTTC
TRBV2	TRBJ1-6	.	16	once	CASSEYRVGNNSPLHF	TGTGCCAGCAGTGAGTACAGGGTGGGAAATAATTCACCCCTCCACTTT
TRBV30	TRBJ1-6	TRBD1	14	few	CAWNQRQGGSPLHF	TGTGCCTGGAACCAACGACAGGGGGGTTCACCCCTCCACTTT
TRBV5-6	TRBJ1-5	TRBD1	15	.	CASSFWDRDNQPQHF	TGTGCCAGCAGCTTTTGGGACAGAGACAATCAGCCCCAGCATTTT
TRBV7-7	TRBJ2-1	TRBD1	15	.	CASSLAGGPYNEQFF	TGTGCTAGCAGCTTAGCAGGGGGACCCTACAATGAGCAGTTCTTC
TRBV5-1	TRBJ2-5	TRBD2	16	.	CASRGAAGGRKETQYF	TGCGCCAGCAGAGGGGCGGCGGGGGGACGAAAAGAGACCCAGTACTTC
TRBV7-3	TRBJ2-7	TRBD2	15	.	CASSLGTSVVYEQYF	TGTGCCAGCAGCTTAGGAACTAGCGTTGTTTACGAGCAGTACTTC
TRBV4-1	TRBJ2-7	.	14	.	CASSQEPANYEQYF	TGCGCCAGCAGCCAAGAACCAGCGAACTACGAGCAGTACTTC
TRBV2	TRBJ2-7	.	12	.	CASKTGTYEQYF	TGTGCCAGCAAGACAGGAACCTACGAGCAGTACTTC
TRBV29-1	TRBJ2-1	TRBD1	14	once	CSVVQGATYNEQFF	TGCAGCGTTGTTCAGGGGGCAACCTACAATGAGCAGTTCTTC
TRBV3-1/TRBV3-2	TRBJ1-4	TRBD1	15	.	CASSQPTGMREKLFF	TGTGCCAGCAGCCAACCGACAGGGATGAGGGAAAAACTGTTTTTT
TRBV5-1	TRBJ1-2	.	14	.	CASSSVDSINGYTF	TGCGCCAGCAGTTCAGTTGACAGTATCAATGGCTACACCTTC
TRBV19	TRBJ1-1	.	14	.	CASSPRTGDTEAFF	TGTGCCAGTAGTCCACGGACGGGAGACACTGAAGCTTTCTTT
TRBV24-1	TRBJ2-1	TRBD2	17	.	CATSDPRSGGSYNEQFF	TGTGCCACCAGTGACCCCAGGAGCGGGGGGTCCTACAATGAGCAGTTCTTC
TRBV6-5	TRBJ2-7	.	14	.	CASSPPGQSYEQYF	TGTGCCAGCAGTCCCCCAGGGCAGTCCTACGAGCAGTACTTC
TRBV28	TRBJ2-3	TRBD2	15	once	CASSFRAGSTDTQYF	TGTGCCAGCAGCTTTAGAGCGGGAAGCACAGATACGCAGTATTTT
TRBV5-1	TRBJ1-1	.	15	.	CASSLEGAGGTEAFF	TGCGCCAGCAGCTTGGAGGGTGCGGGGGGCACTGAAGCTTTCTTT
TRBV29-1	TRBJ2-7	.	12	.	CSVEQGPYEQYF	TGCAGCGTTGAACAGGGGCCCTACGAGCAGTACTTC
TRBV9	TRBJ1-1	TRBD1	14	.	CASSVGTGDFEAFF	TGTGCCAGCAGCGTTGGGACAGGAGATTTTGAAGCTTTCTTT
TRBV10-3	TRBJ2-1	TRBD2	14	.	CAINSGTRYNEQFF	TGTGCCATCAATTCCGGGACTAGGTACAATGAGCAGTTCTTC
TRBV5-4	TRBJ1-2	.	13	.	CASSFRTERGYTF	TGTGCCAGCAGTTTTAGGACAGAGAGGGGCTACACCTTC